These T cell receptor beta chains were read from a single sample in a study of T cells in Graves' hyperthyroidism and ophthalmopathy. A single record per CDR3 protein comes from TCRdb applying MiXCR to the multiplex PCR reads. The sample contains 350,000 or so distinct CDR3 sequences, over 15% of which appear only once. The sample was blood. The receptor source for this set is a woman in her thirties or forties with Graves' ophthalmopathy. Each CDR3 is given with its conserved first and last residue. Each record gives: D gene, J gene, V gene, clone size, CDR3 protein, CDR3 DNA. The D gene is left open where the match is weak. Not every row has a clone size; where given, it reads once, few, many or a size class.

>.|TRBJ2-7|TRBV6-2/TRBV6-3|many
CASSPPLYF
TGTGCCAGCAGTCCACCGTTGTACTTC
>.|TRBJ2-7|TRBV11-2|many
CASTPHKPIGALYEQYF
TGTGCCAGCACCCCCCATAAACCGATAGGGGCCCTCTACGAGCAGTACTTC
>.|TRBJ1-1|TRBV30|many
CAWSFPGTAKNTEAFF
TGTGCCTGGAGTTTCCCCGGGACTGCAAAGAACACTGAAGCTTTCTTT
>.|TRBJ2-5|TRBV4-1|.
CASSQLDLGGALETQYF
TGCGCCAGCAGCCAACTGGACTTGGGGGGAGCTTTGGAGACCCAGTACTTC
>TRBD2|TRBJ2-3|TRBV19|many
CASRRRGGTDTQYF
TGTGCCTCCCGGCGGCGCGGGGGGACAGATACGCAGTATTTT
>.|TRBJ2-7|TRBV11-2|many
CASSLVLGGEQYF
TGTGCCAGCAGCTTAGTTTTGGGAGGCGAGCAGTACTTC
>.|TRBJ2-7|TRBV6-1|many
CASSEARFEDEQYF
TGTGCCAGCAGTGAAGCGCGGTTCGAGGACGAGCAGTACTTC
>.|TRBJ2-6|TRBV19|many
CASALHGSVSGANVLTF
TGTGCCAGCGCACTTCATGGTTCCGTCTCTGGGGCCAACGTCCTGACTTTC
>TRBD1|TRBJ2-5|TRBV12-3/TRBV12-4|many
CASRTLGGQGRETQYF
TGTGCCAGCAGGACCCTGGGGGGACAGGGTAGGGAGACCCAGTACTTC
>.|TRBJ2-5|TRBV6-1|many
CASSEGGRYQETQYF
TGTGCCAGCAGTGAGGGCGGGCGCTACCAAGAGACCCAGTACTTC
>TRBD2|TRBJ2-7|TRBV12-3/TRBV12-4|many
CASSPLAGGQYF
TGTGCCAGCAGTCCCCTAGCGGGAGGGCAGTACTTC
>.|TRBJ2-2|TRBV11-2|.
CASSFRWLTQTTNTGELFF
TGTGCCAGCAGCTTTCGTTGGCTGACCCAAACTACGAACACCGGGGAGCTGTTTTTT
>TRBD2|TRBJ2-5|TRBV6-2/TRBV6-3|many
CASSLSGGLAGIEEAQYF
TGTGCCAGCAGTTTGTCTGGCGGACTAGCGGGAATTGAGGAGGCCCAGTACTTC
>TRBD1|TRBJ1-5|TRBV27|many
CASSPVQGVNQPQHF
TGTGCCAGCAGTCCCGTCCAGGGGGTCAACCAGCCCCAGCATTTT
>TRBD1|TRBJ2-7|TRBV6-2/TRBV6-3|many
CASRPRGTGLFQYF
TGTGCCAGCAGACCCCGGGGGACAGGGCTCTTTCAGTACTTC
>.|TRBJ2-7|TRBV25-1|many
CASSEEGWREQYF
TGTGCCAGCAGTGAAGAGGGATGGCGCGAGCAGTACTTC
>.|TRBJ1-5|TRBV6-5|many
CASSYSIGPGQPQHF
TGTGCCAGCAGTTACTCGATAGGACCTGGTCAGCCCCAGCATTTT
>TRBD1|TRBJ1-2|TRBV24-1|many
CAKSTRGGARGYTF
TGTGCCAAAAGTACGCGAGGGGGCGCGAGGGGCTACACCTTC
>.|TRBJ1-1|TRBV20-1|many
CSALTWTNTEAFF
TGCAGTGCGCTAACCTGGACGAACACTGAAGCTTTCTTT
>.|TRBJ2-7|TRBV5-5|many
CASSLGQVSYEQYF
TGTGCCAGCAGCTTGGGGCAGGTCTCCTACGAGCAGTACTTC